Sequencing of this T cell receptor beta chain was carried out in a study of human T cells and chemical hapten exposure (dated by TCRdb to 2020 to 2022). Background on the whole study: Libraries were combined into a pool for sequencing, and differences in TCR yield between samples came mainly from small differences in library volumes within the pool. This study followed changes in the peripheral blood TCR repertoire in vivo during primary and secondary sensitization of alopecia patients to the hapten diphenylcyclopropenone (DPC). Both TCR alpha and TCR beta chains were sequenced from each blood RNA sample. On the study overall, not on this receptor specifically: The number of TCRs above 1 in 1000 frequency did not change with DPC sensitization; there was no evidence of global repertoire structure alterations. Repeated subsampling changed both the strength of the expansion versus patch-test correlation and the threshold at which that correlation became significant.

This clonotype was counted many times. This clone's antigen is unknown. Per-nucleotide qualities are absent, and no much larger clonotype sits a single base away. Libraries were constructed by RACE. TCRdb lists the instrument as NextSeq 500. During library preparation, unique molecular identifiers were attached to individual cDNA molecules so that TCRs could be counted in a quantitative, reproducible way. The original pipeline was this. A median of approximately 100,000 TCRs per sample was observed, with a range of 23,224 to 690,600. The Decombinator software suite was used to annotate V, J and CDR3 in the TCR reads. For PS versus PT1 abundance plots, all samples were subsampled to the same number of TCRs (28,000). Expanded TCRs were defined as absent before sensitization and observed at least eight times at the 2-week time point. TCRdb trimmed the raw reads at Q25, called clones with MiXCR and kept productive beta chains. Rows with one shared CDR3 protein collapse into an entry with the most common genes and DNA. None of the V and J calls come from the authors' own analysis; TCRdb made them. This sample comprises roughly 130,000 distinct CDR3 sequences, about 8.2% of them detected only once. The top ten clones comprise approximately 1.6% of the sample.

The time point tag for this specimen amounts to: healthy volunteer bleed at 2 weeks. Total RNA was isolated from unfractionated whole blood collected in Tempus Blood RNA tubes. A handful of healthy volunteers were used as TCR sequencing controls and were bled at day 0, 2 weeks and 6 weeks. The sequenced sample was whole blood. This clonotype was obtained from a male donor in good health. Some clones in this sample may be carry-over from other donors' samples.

In nucleotide form, the sequence is TGTGCCAGCAGCTCCGGGCCCGGGACAGGGAGCAATGAGCAGTTCTTC. The translation is CASSSGPGTGSNEQFF. This chain joins TRBV7-2 to TRBJ2-1; 9 bases in the middle match TRBD1. Germline trimming: 4 bases from V, 6 bases from J; junction bases outside gene matches: 10. Its CDR3 holds 16 amino acids, cysteine through phenylalanine. Only CDR3 DNA is held: 48 bases, read in frame from base 1. From the germline V gene, CDR1 is SGHTA and CDR2 is FQGNSA.